These 5 T cell receptor beta chains came from one sample sequenced in a study of cytomegalovirus exposure and HLA in healthy donors. Amplification used 60 Vbeta primers and 13 Jbeta primers. Assay used: immunoSEQ multiplex PCR; TCRdb lists only in-frame clones, some missing. The data contain over 150,000 clones, 82% of them seen just once; the ten biggest clones take up about 11%. Sequenced material: PBMCs. The receptors were gathered from a man aged 50-60 years in good health and CMV-seropositive.

The chain has TRBV7-2 and TRBJ2-1; TRBD1 agrees at 9 bases. Unmatched junction bases numbered 7, after V lost 1 base and J lost 6 bases. The CDR3 extends over 16 amino acids. Per the germline V gene, CDR1 is SGHTA and CDR2 is FQGNSA. In DNA, the CDR3 is TGTGCCAGCAGCTTAGTAACAGGGGGCGTGCTCAATGAGCAGTTCTTC. Its translation: CASSLVTGGVLNEQFF.

The chain recombines TRBV30 with TRBJ2-5; no definite D call. Germline V gene data show CDR1 as GTSNPN and CDR2 as SVGIG (reference sequence). Trimming shortened V by 2 bases and J by 2 bases, and 12 bases separated the two germline ends. CDR3 length equals 14 residues. This CDR3 reads CAWSKKLMQETQYF. The CDR3 region has the DNA TGTGCCTGGAGTAAAAAACTGATGCAAGAGACCCAGTACTTC.

The J gene is TRBJ2-3, the V gene TRBV9; D not certain. The ends were cut back, 3 bases at V and 6 bases at J, with 11 bases in the middle. The CDR3 has 13 amino acids. Per the germline V gene, CDR1 is SGDLS and CDR2 is YYNGEE. CDR3 DNA sequence: TGTGCCAGCAGCGAGGCCCCCAGGGATACGCAGTATTTT. Amino acid sequence: CASSEAPRDTQYF.

This chain connects TRBV7-2 to TRBJ2-7; 8 bases fit TRBD2. Losses at the gene ends were 5 bases for V and 3 bases for J; bases not matched to a gene: 9. The CDR3 spans 15 residues. The germline V gene encodes CDR1 SGHTA and CDR2 FQGNSA. The CDR3 loop is CASSLRTSSHYEQYF. CDR3 sequence (DNA): TGTGCCAGCAGCCTTCGGACTAGCAGCCACTACGAGCAGTACTTC.

The V and J genes are TRBV23-1 and TRBJ1-2; D is possibly TRBD1 (5 bases). TRBV23-1 is treated as an ORF (open reading frame) with a function not yet certain. The ends were cut back, 6 bases at V and 8 bases at J, with 7 bases in the middle. This CDR3 comprises 10 residues. This CDR3 is CASSRGGYTF. CDR3 in DNA: TGCGCCAGCAGCCGGGGGGGCTACACCTTC.